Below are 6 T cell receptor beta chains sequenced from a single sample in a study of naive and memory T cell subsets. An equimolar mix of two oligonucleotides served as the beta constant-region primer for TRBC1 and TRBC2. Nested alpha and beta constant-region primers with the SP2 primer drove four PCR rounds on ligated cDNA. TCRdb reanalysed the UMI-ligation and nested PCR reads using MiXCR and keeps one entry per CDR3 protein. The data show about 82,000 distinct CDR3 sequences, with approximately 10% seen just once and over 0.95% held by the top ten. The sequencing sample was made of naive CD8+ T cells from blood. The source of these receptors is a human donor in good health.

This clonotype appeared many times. The CDR3 protein is CSARDPGLAYEQYF. The CDR3 DNA follows: TGCAGTGCTAGAGACCCGGGACTAGCCTACGAGCAGTACTTC. The J gene is TRBJ2-7, the V gene TRBV20-1; 8 bases are a match to TRBD2. Germline CDR1 is DFQATT and CDR2 is SNEGSKA (reference sequence). The J segment lost 2 bases and the V segment lost 0 bases, leaving 3 bases of the junction unmatched. The CDR3 is 14 residues long.

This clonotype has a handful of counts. CDR3 residues: CAWSPPGVRANEKLFF. The CDR3 coding sequence is TGTGCCTGGAGCCCGCCAGGGGTAAGGGCTAATGAAAAACTGTTTTTT. This chain uses TRBV30 with TRBJ1-4; maybe TRBD1 (6 bases). Germline CDR1 reads GTSNPN; CDR2 reads SVGIG (reference sequence). The V end lost 3 bases, the J end lost 3 bases, and 17 bases lay between the germline ends. The length of the CDR3 is 16 residues.

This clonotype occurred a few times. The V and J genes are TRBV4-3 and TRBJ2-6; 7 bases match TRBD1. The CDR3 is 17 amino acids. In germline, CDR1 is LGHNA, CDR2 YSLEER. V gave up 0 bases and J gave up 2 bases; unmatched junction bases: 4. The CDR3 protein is CASSQEPGGAGANVLTF. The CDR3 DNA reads TGCGCCAGCAGCCAAGAACCAGGGGGAGCTGGGGCCAACGTCCTGACTTTC.

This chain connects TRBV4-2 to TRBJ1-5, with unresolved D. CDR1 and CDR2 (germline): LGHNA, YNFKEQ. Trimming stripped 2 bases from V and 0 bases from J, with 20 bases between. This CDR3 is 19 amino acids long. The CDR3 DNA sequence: TGTGCCAGCAGCCAAAACGGACCTACGGCGCCTTATAGCAATCAGCCCCAGCATTTT. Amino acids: CASSQNGPTAPYSNQPQHF.

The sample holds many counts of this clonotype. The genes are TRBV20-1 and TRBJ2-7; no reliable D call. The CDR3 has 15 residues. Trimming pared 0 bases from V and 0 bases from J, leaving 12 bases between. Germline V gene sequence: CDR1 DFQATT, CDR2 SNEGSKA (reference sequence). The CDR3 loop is CSAREGEASSYEQYF. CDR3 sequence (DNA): TGCAGTGCTAGAGAAGGCGAGGCCAGCTCCTACGAGCAGTACTTC.

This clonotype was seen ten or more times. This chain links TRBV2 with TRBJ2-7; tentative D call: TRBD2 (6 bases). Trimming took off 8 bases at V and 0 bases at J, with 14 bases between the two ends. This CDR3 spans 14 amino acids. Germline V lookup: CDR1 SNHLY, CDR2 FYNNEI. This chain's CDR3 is CASAGIGSSYEQYF. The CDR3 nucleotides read TGTGCCAGCGCGGGGATAGGGAGCTCCTACGAGCAGTACTTC. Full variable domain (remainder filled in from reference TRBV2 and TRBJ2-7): EPEVTQTPSHQVTQMGQEVILRCVPISNHLYFYWYRQILGQKVEFLVSFYNNEISEKSEIFDDQFSVERPDGSNFTLKIRSTKLEDSAMYFCASAGIGSSYEQYFGPGTRLTVT.